This TCR beta chain was identified in a study of cytomegalovirus exposure and HLA in healthy donors. Study conclusions and caveats: Earlier analysis looked at TCR beta V segments, and most were productive about 87% or about 30% of the time.

Use of 60 Vbeta and 13 Jbeta primers characterized the PCR. Libraries were prepared by immunoSEQ multiplex PCR; TCRdb keeps only in-frame clonotypes and omits some of them. The specimen's table records tens of thousands of clones. CDR1 is SGHRS, CDR2 YFSETQ, per germline. The V gene end was trimmed by 0 bases and the J gene end by 5 bases; junction bases not matched to a gene: 5. This CDR3 has 16 residues. In the case of this clone: Its antigen is not known.

The chain links TRBV5-1 to TRBJ2-1, with 10 bases identical to TRBD2. The sequence derives from a woman in her late teens or twenties in good health and CMV-seronegative. Source material: PBMCs. The DNA for the CDR3 is TGCGCCAGCAGCTTGGCCCTAGCGGGAGTTAACAATGAGCAGTTCTTC. Translation gives CASSLALAGVNNEQFF.